A selection of T cell receptor beta chains follows, all from one sample in a study of blood T cell repertoires in COVID-19. Here immunoSEQ multiplex PCR was the method, and the copy in TCRdb shows in-frame clones only, minus some. Here the sample spans some 80,000 clones, about 86% being singletons. Sequencing was done on a sample of peripheral blood. The source of these receptors is an elderly woman in a cohort sampled during active or convalescent COVID-19. The CDR3 runs from the conserved cysteine through the conserved F or W. A D gene is named only where the DNA matches it firmly. The size entry is marked missing in some rows and otherwise reads once, few, many or a size class.

j_gene | abundance | v_gene | d_gene | CDR3nt | CDR3aa
TRBJ1-6 | NA | TRBV18 | TRBD1 | TGTGCCAGCTCACCCGACAGGGACCGGTCACCCCTCCACTTT | CASSPDRDRSPLHF
TRBJ2-3 | NA | TRBV24-1 | TRBD1 | TGTGCCACCAGTGAGGGGACAGGAAGCACAGATACGCAGTATTTT | CATSEGTGSTDTQYF
TRBJ1-5 | NA | TRBV9 | NA | TGTGCCAGCAGCGTAGCCGAGGGCTACCAGCCCCAGCATTTT | CASSVAEGYQPQHF
TRBJ1-5 | NA | TRBV19 | NA | TGTGCCAGTAGTATAGGAGGATATAGCAATCAGCCCCAGCATTTT | CASSIGGYSNQPQHF
TRBJ2-3 | NA | TRBV4-1 | TRBD2 | TGCGCCAGCGCCCATGAGCTAGCGGGATCGGGGGGGCAGTATTTT | CASAHELAGSGGQYF
TRBJ1-1 | NA | TRBV3-1/TRBV3-2 | NA | TGTGCCAGCACCTCAAGTCAGGGGAACACTGAAGCTTTCTTT | CASTSSQGNTEAFF
TRBJ1-2 | few | TRBV5-4 | NA | TGTGCCAGCAGCCAACAGGGACCGTATGGCTACACCTTC | CASSQQGPYGYTF
TRBJ1-1 | NA | TRBV19 | NA | TGTGCCAGTAAAGCAGGGGTGAACACTGAAGCTTTCTTT | CASKAGVNTEAFF
TRBJ1-1 | NA | TRBV5-1 | NA | TGCGCCAGCAGCTTGGGGGGCGGGAACACTGAAGCTTTCTTT | CASSLGGGNTEAFF
TRBJ2-1 | NA | TRBV27 | NA | TGTGCCAGCAGTTTACAGGGTACTGAGCAGTTCTTC | CASSLQGTEQFF
TRBJ2-6 | NA | TRBV29-1 | TRBD1 | TGCAGCGTTGAGGACAGGAGTGCCTCTGGGGCCAACGTCCTGACTTTC | CSVEDRSASGANVLTF
TRBJ1-2 | NA | TRBV6-5 | TRBD1 | TGTGCCAGCAGGGACAGGGCTACCTATGGCTACACCTTC | CASRDRATYGYTF
TRBJ2-3 | NA | TRBV24-1 | NA | TGTGCCACCAGTGACCCCGGGACTCCGAATGCAGATACGCAGTATTTT | CATSDPGTPNADTQYF
TRBJ2-2 | NA | TRBV19 | TRBD1 | TGTGCCAGTAGTACTAGGGCCGGGACAGTTAACACCGGGGAGCTGTTTTTT | CASSTRAGTVNTGELFF
TRBJ2-1 | NA | TRBV19 | NA | TGTGCCAGTAGTACCCTCCTCAGATACAATGAGCAGTTCTTC | CASSTLLRYNEQFF
TRBJ2-1 | NA | TRBV6-5 | TRBD1 | TGTGCCAGCAAGGCAGGGGGCTCCTCCTACAATGAGCAGTTCTTC | CASKAGGSSYNEQFF
TRBJ2-2 | NA | TRBV11-2 | TRBD1 | TGTGCCAGCACTCACAGGGGGGTCTACACCGGGGAGCTGTTTTTT | CASTHRGVYTGELFF
TRBJ2-1 | NA | TRBV3-1/TRBV3-2 | NA | TGTGCCAGCAGCCAAGTACTGGTGAGCGGAGCCTACAATGAGCAGTTCTTC | CASSQVLVSGAYNEQFF
TRBJ1-4 | NA | TRBV7-9 | NA | TGTGCCAGCAGCTTAATCGGGAAGGGTGAAAAACTGTTTTTT | CASSLIGKGEKLFF
TRBJ1-1 | NA | TRBV6-5 | TRBD1 | TGTGCCAGCATTCAAACGTGGGGGACAGGTGAAGCTTTCTTT | CASIQTWGTGEAFF
TRBJ1-6 | NA | TRBV7-9 | NA | TGTGCCAGCAGCCAGGAGGGGGGGACCCTCCACTTT | CASSQEGGTLHF
TRBJ1-1 | NA | TRBV5-1 | TRBD1 | TGCGCCAGCAGCTGGGGACAGGCGGGGGTAACTTTCTTT | CASSWGQAGVTFF
TRBJ1-2 | few | TRBV25-1 | NA | TGTGCCAGCAGTGAATATTTAGATATCTATGGCTACACCTTC | CASSEYLDIYGYTF
TRBJ1-2 | NA | TRBV2 | NA | TGTGCCAGCAGTGAACCAGCCAGGGGCTACACCTTC | CASSEPARGYTF
TRBJ2-3 | NA | TRBV11-3 | NA | TGTGCCAGCAGCTTAGGAGGCGGGGCAGGCACAGATACGCAGTATTTT | CASSLGGGAGTDTQYF
TRBJ1-1 | NA | TRBV11-3 | NA | TGTGCCAGCAGCTTTAGTCCGATGAACACTGAAGCTTTCTTT | CASSFSPMNTEAFF
TRBJ1-6 | NA | TRBV3-1/TRBV3-2 | TRBD1 | TGTGCCAGCAGCCGTAGGGACCGTGGACAGGGACCCCTCCACTTT | CASSRRDRGQGPLHF
TRBJ2-1 | NA | TRBV24-1 | TRBD2 | TGTGCCACCAGGCCCGGGACTAGCGATGAGCAGTTCTTC | CATRPGTSDEQFF
TRBJ1-3 | NA | TRBV5-1 | NA | TGCGCCAGCAGCGTGATAACAGGGTTAATTGGAAACACCATATATTTT | CASSVITGLIGNTIYF
TRBJ1-5 | NA | TRBV27 | NA | TGTGCCAGCAGGAGCCGGGACATCGGTTTTGAGCCCCAGCATTTT | CASRSRDIGFEPQHF
TRBJ2-1 | NA | TRBV9 | TRBD2 | TGTGCCAGCAGCGAGAGCGGGAGGTTCTACAATGAGCAGTTCTTC | CASSESGRFYNEQFF
TRBJ1-2 | NA | TRBV29-1 | TRBD1 | TGCAGCGTCCGCTGGGTGAGGGACAGGGTAGGATGGAACTATGGCTACACCTTC | CSVRWVRDRVGWNYGYTF
TRBJ1-1 | NA | TRBV10-2 | NA | TGCGCCAGCAGTGATACGGTTAACACTGAAGCTTTCTTT | CASSDTVNTEAFF
TRBJ1-2 | NA | TRBV15 | NA | TGTGCCACCAGCATGTCGCGGGGAAATACCTATGGCTACACCTTC | CATSMSRGNTYGYTF
TRBJ2-1 | NA | TRBV19 | NA | TGTGCCAGTAGTATAAGACTACCCCTTAGTGAGCAGTTCTTC | CASSIRLPLSEQFF
TRBJ1-1 | NA | TRBV4-2 | NA | TGTGCCAGCAGCCAGCATGGAATGGGGCAGGCGAAGGCAGCTTTCTTT | CASSQHGMGQAKAAFF
TRBJ2-4 | NA | TRBV19 | NA | TGTGCCAGTAGTATGAGTATAGCGGAAAACATTCAGTACTTC | CASSMSIAENIQYF